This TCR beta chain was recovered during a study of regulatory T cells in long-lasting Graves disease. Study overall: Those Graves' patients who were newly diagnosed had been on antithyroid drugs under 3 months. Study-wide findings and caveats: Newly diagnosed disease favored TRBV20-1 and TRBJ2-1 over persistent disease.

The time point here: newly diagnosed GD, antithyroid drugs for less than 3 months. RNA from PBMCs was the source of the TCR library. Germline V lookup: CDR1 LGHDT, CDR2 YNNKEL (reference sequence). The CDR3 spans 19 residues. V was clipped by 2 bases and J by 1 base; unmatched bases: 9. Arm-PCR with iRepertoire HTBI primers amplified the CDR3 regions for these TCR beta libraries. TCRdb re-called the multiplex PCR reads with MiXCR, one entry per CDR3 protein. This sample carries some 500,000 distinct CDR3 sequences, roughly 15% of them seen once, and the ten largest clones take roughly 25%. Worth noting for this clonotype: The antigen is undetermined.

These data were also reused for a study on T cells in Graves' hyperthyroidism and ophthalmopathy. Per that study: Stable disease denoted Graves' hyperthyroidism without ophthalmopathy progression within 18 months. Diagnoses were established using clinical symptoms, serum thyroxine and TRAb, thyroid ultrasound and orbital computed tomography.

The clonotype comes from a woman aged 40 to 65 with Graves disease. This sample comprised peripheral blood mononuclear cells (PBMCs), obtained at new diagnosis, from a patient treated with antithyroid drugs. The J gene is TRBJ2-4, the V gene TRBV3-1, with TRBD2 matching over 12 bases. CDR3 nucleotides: TGTGCCAGCAGCCAACGTCGGCTAGCGGGGGGGCCGGCCAAAAACATTCAGTACTTC. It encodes CASSQRRLAGGPAKNIQYF.